The 8 T cell receptor beta chains presented below share a single source sample, sequenced in a study of T cells in women clearing cervical HPV infection (dated by TCRdb to 2016 to 2019). Library construction relied on the immunoSEQ multiplex PCR assay. TCRdb retrieved this table from immuneACCESS and kept in-frame rearrangements only. Not all clones are present; in checked studies, unresolved V genes account for under half, and no reason is known for the remainder. The table for this sample shows 22,000 or so clones. The ten largest make up around 3% of the sample. Sequenced input: blood buffy coat. Receptors were obtained from a woman aged 18 to 75 with a cervical HPV16 infection that either progressed to CIN3+ or cleared (not recorded which).

A word on this clone: Read sequence stops 3 residues before the CDR3 end, and the germline J gene provides the missing end. The chain recombines TRBV19 with TRBJ1-2; D is unclear. Trimming removed 3 bases at V and 3 bases at J, with 8 bases between. Germline CDR1 reads LNHDA; CDR2 reads SQIVND (reference sequence). This CDR3 is 13 amino acids long. The covered CDR3 bases are TGTGCCAGTAGTATTAACGGGGACTATGGC. Translated: CASSINGDYG. The full CDR3 reads CASSINGDYGYTF.

In regard to this clone: The CDR3 end lies 3 residues beyond the end of the read and is filled in from the germline J gene. The genes are TRBV20-1 and TRBJ2-5; TRBD2 might be the D (7 bases). Germline V lookup: CDR1 DFQATT, CDR2 SNEGSKA (reference sequence). Trimming took 6 bases from V and 6 from J, leaving 20 bases between them. This CDR3 spans 14 amino acids. Partial CDR3 DNA: TGCAGTGCAATAGGGGGGGACGCGGTGCAGACC. Its translation is CSAIGGDAVQT. The complete CDR3 protein is CSAIGGDAVQTQYF.

A word on this clone: The CDR3 end falls 3 residues outside the read, so it is completed with the germline J gene. The chain uses TRBV10-3 and TRBJ2-3; 8 nucleotides agree with TRBD1. The germline V gene encodes CDR1 ENHRY and CDR2 SYGVKD. The CDR3 sequence is 13 residues long. J lost 5 bases, V lost 7 bases, and 5 bases had no gene match. The CDR3 loop is CAIKDRDGDTQYF. The covered CDR3 bases are TGTGCCATCAAGGACAGGGATGGAGATACG.

On this clone: The sequenced fragment ends 3 residues before the CDR3 boundary, so the rest is inferred from the germline J gene. The chain recombines TRBV19 with TRBJ2-7, with 8 nucleotides matching TRBD1. CDR3 length: 14 residues. Per germline, CDR1 LNHDA and CDR2 SQIVND (reference sequence). The V gene end was trimmed by 6 bases and the J gene end by 2 bases; junction bases not matched to a gene: 6. CDR3 DNA (partial): TGTGCCAGTAGCTCGGAACAGGGGGCCTACGAG. Its protein is CASSSEQGAYE. The entire CDR3 sequence reads CASSSEQGAYEQYF.

CDR3 DNA, as far as it was read: TGTGCCAGTAGAAACAGGGTTGCCGCGCACACTGAA. Translating it yields CASRNRVAAHTE. The whole CDR3 sequence reads CASRNRVAAHTEAFF. The V call is TRBV19, the J call TRBJ1-1, with D perhaps matching TRBD1 (6 bases). The read stops 3 residues short of the end of the CDR3; the missing end is completed from the germline J gene. The CDR3 spans 15 residues. Germline V gene data show CDR1 as LNHDA and CDR2 as SQIVND (reference sequence). With 6 bases removed from V and 3 bases from J, the gap between germline ends came to 17 bases.

As concerns this clone: The read ends 3 residues shy of where the CDR3 ends; the end is completed using the germline J gene. This chain connects TRBV7-8 to TRBJ1-4, with TRBD1 identical over 8 bases. This CDR3 region has 13 residues. Trimming took 5 bases from V and 8 from J; bases not matched to a gene: 4. The germline V gene encodes CDR1 SGHVS and CDR2 FQNEAQ. The CDR3 protein is CASSTRGQEKLFF. The sequenced part of the CDR3 DNA is TGTGCCAGCAGCACCAGGGGGCAAGAAAAA.

With regard to this clone: The read comes to an end 3 residues before the CDR3 does, leaving the germline J gene to fill in the end. This chain connects TRBV20-1 to TRBJ2-5, with TRBD2 as a possible D gene (6 bases). The CDR3 has 15 amino acids. Deletions cut 5 bases from V and 1 base from J, with 17 bases between. The germline gives CDR1 DFQATT, CDR2 SNEGSKA (reference sequence). CDR3 DNA, as far as it was read: TGCAGTGCTGTCTCAGGGTCCGGGGGCCAAGAGACC. Translating it yields CSAVSGSGGQET. The whole CDR3 reads CSAVSGSGGQETQYF.

As concerns this clone: The read falls 3 residues short of the CDR3 end, and the missing part is taken from the germline J gene. J is TRBJ2-1 and V is TRBV6-2 or TRBV6-3; the match to TRBD2 covers 7 bases. There are 13 residues in the CDR3. V shed 2 bases and J 9 bases; nucleotides not matched to a gene: 4. CDR1 and CDR2 from the germline V gene are MNHEY and SVGEGT. The CDR3 DNA, read in part, is TGTGCCAGCAGTTACATGGGCGGGGGTGAG. Translation gives CASSYMGGGE. The complete CDR3 sequence is CASSYMGGGEQFF.